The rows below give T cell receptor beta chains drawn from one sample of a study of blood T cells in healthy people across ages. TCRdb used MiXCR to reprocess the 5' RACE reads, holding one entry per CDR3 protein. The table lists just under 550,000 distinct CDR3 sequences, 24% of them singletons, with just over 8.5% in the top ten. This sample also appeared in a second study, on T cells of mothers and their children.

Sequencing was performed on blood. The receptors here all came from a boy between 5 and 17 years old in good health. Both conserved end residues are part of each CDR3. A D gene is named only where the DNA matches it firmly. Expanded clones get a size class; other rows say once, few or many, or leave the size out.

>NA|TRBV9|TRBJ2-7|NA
TGTGCCAGCAGTGAAACGGGGACACTTCCCTACGAGCAGTACTTC
CASSETGTLPYEQYF
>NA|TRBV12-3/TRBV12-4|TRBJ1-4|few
TGTGCCAGCAGTTTCGGCACTAATGAAAAACTGTTTTTT
CASSFGTNEKLFF
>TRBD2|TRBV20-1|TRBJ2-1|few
TGCAGTGCTAGGAGCGGGGGCGACCACAATGAGCAGTTCTTC
CSARSGGDHNEQFF
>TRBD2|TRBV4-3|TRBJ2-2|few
TGCGCCAGCAGCCAAGAGCTAGCGGGAGTTACCGGGGAGCTGTTTTTT
CASSQELAGVTGELFF
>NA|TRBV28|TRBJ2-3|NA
TGTGCCAGCAGTTTATCGGGCAGGGGCGGGAGTGTAGCAGATACGCAGTATTTT
CASSLSGRGGSVADTQYF
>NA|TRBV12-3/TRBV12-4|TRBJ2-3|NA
TGTGCCAGCACCCTAGGACAGCTGCAGTATTTT
CASTLGQLQYF
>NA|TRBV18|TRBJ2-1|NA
TGTGCCAGCTCACAGATGGCGATGCAGTTCTTC
CASSQMAMQFF
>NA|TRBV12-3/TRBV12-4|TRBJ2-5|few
TGTGCCAGCAGTTTCCCCCTAGAGGGACTCCTGGGACCCGCGTACCAAGAGACCCAGTACTTC
CASSFPLEGLLGPAYQETQYF
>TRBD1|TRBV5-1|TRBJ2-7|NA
TGCGCCAGCAACCCGGGACAGGGGAACTACGAGCAGTACTTC
CASNPGQGNYEQYF
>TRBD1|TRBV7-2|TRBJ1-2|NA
TGTGCCAGCAGCCAGACAGGGGTCGATGGCTACACCTTC
CASSQTGVDGYTF
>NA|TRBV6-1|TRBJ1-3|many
TGTGCCAGCAGTGAACAGGGAAACACCATATATTTT
CASSEQGNTIYF
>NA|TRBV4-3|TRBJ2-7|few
TGCGCCAGCAGCCAAGATCACCAGGCTCGGGAGCAGTACTTC
CASSQDHQAREQYF
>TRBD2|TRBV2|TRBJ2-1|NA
TGTGCCAGCAGTGATTTAGCGGGGCTCACTCGCTCCTACAATGAGCAGTTCTTC
CASSDLAGLTRSYNEQFF
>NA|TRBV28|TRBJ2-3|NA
TGTGCCAGCAGTTTGTCCTGGACAGATACGCAGTATTTT
CASSLSWTDTQYF
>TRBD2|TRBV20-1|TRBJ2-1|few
TGCAGTGCCACCTCGACTAGCCTTGACTACAATGAGCAGTTCTTC
CSATSTSLDYNEQFF
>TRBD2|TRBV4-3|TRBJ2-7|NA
TGCGCCAGCAGCCCAAGGGGCCTCGGGGGGTACGAGCAGTACTTC
CASSPRGLGGYEQYF
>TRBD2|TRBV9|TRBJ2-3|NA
TGTGCCAGCAGCGCGGGGGGTTCCTTCGTAGATACGCAGTATTTT
CASSAGGSFVDTQYF
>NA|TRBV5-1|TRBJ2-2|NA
TGCGCCAGCAGCTTGACAGGGTCGTCCGGGGAGCTGTTTTTT
CASSLTGSSGELFF
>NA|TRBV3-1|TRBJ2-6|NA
TGTGCCAGCAGCCAAGATGGGACATCTGGGGCCAACGTCCTGACTTTC
CASSQDGTSGANVLTF
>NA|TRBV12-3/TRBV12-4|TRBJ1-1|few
TGTGCCAGCAGTCCGGGGCGGGGGCTGCTACGATCTCGGGAAGCTTTCTTT
CASSPGRGLLRSREAFF
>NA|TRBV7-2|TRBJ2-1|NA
TGTGCCAGCAGCTTAGATACAGGGAGGTACAATGAGCAGTTCTTC
CASSLDTGRYNEQFF
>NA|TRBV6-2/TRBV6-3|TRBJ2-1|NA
TGTGCCAGCAGTGGACCTGGGGCCCCCAATGAGCAGTTCTTC
CASSGPGAPNEQFF
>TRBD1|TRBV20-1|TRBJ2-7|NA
TGCAGTGGAAGACCGGCAGGGGGCTACGAGCAGTACTTC
CSGRPAGGYEQYF
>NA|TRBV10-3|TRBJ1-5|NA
TGTGCCATCAGTGATAGAGGTGGGGGACAGCCCCAGCATTTT
CAISDRGGGQPQHF
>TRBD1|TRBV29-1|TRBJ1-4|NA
TGCAGCGGCCGCTCACAGGGGGCAGGGGAAAAACTGTTTTTT
CSGRSQGAGEKLFF
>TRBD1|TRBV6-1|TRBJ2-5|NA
TGTGCCAGCAGTGAGGGCGTACAGGGGTCGGAGACCCAGTACTTC
CASSEGVQGSETQYF
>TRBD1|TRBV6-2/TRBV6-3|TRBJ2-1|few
TGTGCCAGCAGTTACTCCAGGGGGCTCTACAATGAGCAGTTCTTC
CASSYSRGLYNEQFF
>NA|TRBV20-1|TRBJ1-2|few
TGCAGTGCTATACATCCTAACTATGGCTACACCTTC
CSAIHPNYGYTF
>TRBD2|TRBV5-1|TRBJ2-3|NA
TGCGCCAGCAGTTTACTAGCGGGGAGAATCACAGATACGCAGTATTTT
CASSLLAGRITDTQYF
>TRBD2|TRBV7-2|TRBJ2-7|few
TGTGCCAGCAGCTTAGCGCGTAGTAGCGGGAGGGTCGAGCAGTACTTC
CASSLARSSGRVEQYF
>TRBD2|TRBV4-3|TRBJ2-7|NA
TGCGCCAGCAGCCCGAAGGGGACTAGCGTGCCGGAGGTGCAGTACTTC
CASSPKGTSVPEVQYF
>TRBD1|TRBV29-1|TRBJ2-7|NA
TGCAGCGTTGAGGAGGACAGGGGGCGATACGAGCAGTACTTC
CSVEEDRGRYEQYF
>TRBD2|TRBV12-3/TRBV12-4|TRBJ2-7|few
TGTGCCAGCATAGTGGGACTAGCGGGGGGGAACTACGAGCAGTACTTC
CASIVGLAGGNYEQYF
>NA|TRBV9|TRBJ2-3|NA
TGTGCCAGCAGCGTAGGGCGCGGCACTAGCACAGATACGCAGTATTTT
CASSVGRGTSTDTQYF
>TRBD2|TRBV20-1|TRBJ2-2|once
TGCAGTGCTAGGAGACTAGCGGGAGGAACCGGGGAGCTGTTTTTT
CSARRLAGGTGELFF
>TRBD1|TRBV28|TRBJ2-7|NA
TGTGCCAGCACTGAACAGGACAGGATTTCCTACGAGCAGTACTTC
CASTEQDRISYEQYF